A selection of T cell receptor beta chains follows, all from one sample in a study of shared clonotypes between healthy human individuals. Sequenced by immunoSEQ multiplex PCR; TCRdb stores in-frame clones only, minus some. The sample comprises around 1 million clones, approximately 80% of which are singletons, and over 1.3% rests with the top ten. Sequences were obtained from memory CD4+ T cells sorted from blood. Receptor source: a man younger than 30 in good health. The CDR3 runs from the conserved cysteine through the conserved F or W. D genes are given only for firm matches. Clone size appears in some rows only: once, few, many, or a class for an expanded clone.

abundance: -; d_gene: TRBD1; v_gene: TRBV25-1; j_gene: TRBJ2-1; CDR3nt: TGTGCCAGCTCTGGGACAGTTTACAATGAGCAGTTCTTC; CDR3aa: CASSGTVYNEQFF
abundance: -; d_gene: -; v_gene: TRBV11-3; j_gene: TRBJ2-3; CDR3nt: TGTGCCAGCAGCCCCCGGTTAGAATCAGATACGCAGTATTTT; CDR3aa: CASSPRLESDTQYF
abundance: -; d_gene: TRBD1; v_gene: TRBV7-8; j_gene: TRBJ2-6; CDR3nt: TGTGCCAGCAGCCCCGAACTGGGACAGATAGGCTCTGGGGCCAACGTCCTGACTTTC; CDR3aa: CASSPELGQIGSGANVLTF
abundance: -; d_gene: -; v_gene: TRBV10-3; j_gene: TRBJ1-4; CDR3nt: TGTGCCAGAATCGATAGTTTGCTTGCAACTAATGAAAAACTGTTTTTT; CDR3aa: CARIDSLLATNEKLFF
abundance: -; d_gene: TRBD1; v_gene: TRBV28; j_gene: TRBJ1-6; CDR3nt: TGTGCCAGCAGACCGGACAGGGGAGGAGTAAATAATTCACCCCTCCACTTT; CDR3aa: CASRPDRGGVNNSPLHF
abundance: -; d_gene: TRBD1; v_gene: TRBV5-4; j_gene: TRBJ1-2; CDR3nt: TGTGCCAGCAGCCTAGAACCGGGACAGTCTATCTATGGCTACACCTTC; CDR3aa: CASSLEPGQSIYGYTF
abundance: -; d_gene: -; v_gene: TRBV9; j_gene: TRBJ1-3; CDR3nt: TGTGCCAGCAGCGTAGCGGGGGATGGAAACACCATATATTTT; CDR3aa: CASSVAGDGNTIYF
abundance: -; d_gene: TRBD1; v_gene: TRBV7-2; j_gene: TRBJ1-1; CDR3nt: TGTGCCAGCAGCTTTAGAGGGGGCGTCGGAGCTTTCTTT; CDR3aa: CASSFRGGVGAFF
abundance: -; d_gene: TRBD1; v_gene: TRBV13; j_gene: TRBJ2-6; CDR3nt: TGTGCCAGCAGCAACACAGGGGGAACGGGGGCCAACGTCCTGACTTTC; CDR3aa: CASSNTGGTGANVLTF
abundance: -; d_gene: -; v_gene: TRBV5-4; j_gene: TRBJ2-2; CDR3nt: TGTGCCAGCAGCTTTGGGATAGCGGAGAGCACCGGGGAGCTGTTTTTT; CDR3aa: CASSFGIAESTGELFF
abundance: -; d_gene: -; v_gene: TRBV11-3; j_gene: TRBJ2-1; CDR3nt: TGTGCCAGCAGCTTAGATGGGCCCCCGCGCGATGAGCAGTTCTTC; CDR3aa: CASSLDGPPRDEQFF
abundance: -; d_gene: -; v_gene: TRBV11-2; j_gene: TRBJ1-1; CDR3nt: TGTGCCAGCAGCTTAGGCGACTGGGACGTTGTGAACACTGAAGCTTTCTTT; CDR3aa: CASSLGDWDVVNTEAFF
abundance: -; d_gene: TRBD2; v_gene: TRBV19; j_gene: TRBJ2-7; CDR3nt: TGTGCCAGTACCGGGGGGTTCCCCTCCTACGAGCAGTACTTC; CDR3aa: CASTGGFPSYEQYF
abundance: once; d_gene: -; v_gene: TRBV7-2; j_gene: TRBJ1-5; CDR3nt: TGTGCCAGCAGCTTGGCAGGGGTGGGCAATCAGCCCCAGCATTTT; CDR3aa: CASSLAGVGNQPQHF
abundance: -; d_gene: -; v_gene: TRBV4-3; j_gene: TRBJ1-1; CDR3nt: TGCGCCAGCAGCCAAGATCAGGTGACAGCCTTACGTAGGGCTTTCTTT; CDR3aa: CASSQDQVTALRRAFF
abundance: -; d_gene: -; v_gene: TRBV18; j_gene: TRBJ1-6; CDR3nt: TGTGCCAGCTCCCCAACGGCGGGGGAGGGATCACCCCTCCACTTT; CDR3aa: CASSPTAGEGSPLHF
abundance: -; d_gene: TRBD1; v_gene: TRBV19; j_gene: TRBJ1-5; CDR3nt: TGTGCCAGTAGTCCCTCGGGACAGGGCAATCAGCCCCAGCATTTT; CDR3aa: CASSPSGQGNQPQHF
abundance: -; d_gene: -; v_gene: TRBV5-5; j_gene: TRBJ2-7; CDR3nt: TGTGCCAGCAGCTTGAAGCAGGGTTGGTACGAGCAGTACTTC; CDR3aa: CASSLKQGWYEQYF
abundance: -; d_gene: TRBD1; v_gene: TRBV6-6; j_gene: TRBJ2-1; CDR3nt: TGTGCCAGCAGTTCCGAGACAGGGGGGATGTGGAATGAGCAGTTCTTC; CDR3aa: CASSSETGGMWNEQFF
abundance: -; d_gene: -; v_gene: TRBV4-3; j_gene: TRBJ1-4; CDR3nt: TGCGCCAGCAGCCAAGACGGGGCGGTTGGAAAACTGTTTTTT; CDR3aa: CASSQDGAVGKLFF
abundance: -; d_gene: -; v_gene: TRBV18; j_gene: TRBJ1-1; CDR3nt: TGTGCCAGCTCGGGCCAGGGGAACACTGAAGCTTTCTTT; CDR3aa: CASSGQGNTEAFF
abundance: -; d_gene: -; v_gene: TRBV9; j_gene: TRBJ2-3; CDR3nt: TGTGCCAGCAGCGTAGCTGAGAAGCAGACGCAGTATTTT; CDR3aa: CASSVAEKQTQYF
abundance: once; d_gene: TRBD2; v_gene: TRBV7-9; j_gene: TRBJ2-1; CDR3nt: TGTGCCAGCAGCCACTGGGCACGGAGCGGGGATAACAATGAGCAGTTCTTC; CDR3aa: CASSHWARSGDNNEQFF
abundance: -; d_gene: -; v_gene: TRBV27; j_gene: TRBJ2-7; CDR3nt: TGTGCCAGCAGTTTACGGCTAGCAGCGTACGAGCAGTACTTC; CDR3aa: CASSLRLAAYEQYF
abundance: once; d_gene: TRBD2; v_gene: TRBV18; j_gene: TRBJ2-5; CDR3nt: TGTGCCAGCTCAGGACTAGTCTCAGAGACCCAGTACTTC; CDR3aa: CASSGLVSETQYF
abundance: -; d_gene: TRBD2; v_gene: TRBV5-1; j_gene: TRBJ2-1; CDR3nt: TGCGCCAGCAGTACACGCGGGGGGGCTGGTGAGCAGTTCTTC; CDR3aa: CASSTRGGAGEQFF
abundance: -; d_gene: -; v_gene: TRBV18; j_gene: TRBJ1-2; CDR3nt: TGTGCCAGCTCACCACGTGATGGGGCTGGTGGCTACACCTTC; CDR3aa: CASSPRDGAGGYTF
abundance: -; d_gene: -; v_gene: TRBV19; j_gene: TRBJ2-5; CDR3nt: TGTGCCAGTAGTACCAGCCGGGCCTCAGAGACCCAGTACTTC; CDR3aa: CASSTSRASETQYF
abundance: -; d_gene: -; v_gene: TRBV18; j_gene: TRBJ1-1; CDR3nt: TGTGCCAGCTCCCCCCACCCAGGGATGAACACTGAAGCTTTCTTT; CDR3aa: CASSPHPGMNTEAFF
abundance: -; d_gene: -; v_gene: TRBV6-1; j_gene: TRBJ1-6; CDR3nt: TGTGCCAGCAGATTGGAACAGGGTGGTTCACCCCTCCACTTT; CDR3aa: CASRLEQGGSPLHF
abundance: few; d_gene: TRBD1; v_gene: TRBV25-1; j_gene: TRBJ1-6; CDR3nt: TGTGCCAGCATGGGCGGGGGGACAGGCAAGAATTCACCCCTCCACTTT; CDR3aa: CASMGGGTGKNSPLHF
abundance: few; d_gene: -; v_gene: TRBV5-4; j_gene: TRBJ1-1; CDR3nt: TGTGCCAGCAGCTTGGCTGGGATCAACACTGAAGCTTTCTTT; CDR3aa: CASSLAGINTEAFF
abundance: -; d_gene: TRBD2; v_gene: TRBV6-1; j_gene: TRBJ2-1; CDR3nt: TGTGCCAGCAGTGAGACTAGCGGGACTTACAATGAGCAGTTCTTC; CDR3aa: CASSETSGTYNEQFF
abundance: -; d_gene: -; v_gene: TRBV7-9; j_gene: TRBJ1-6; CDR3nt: TGTGCCAGCAGCCGCGCCCTAGGAGTCTCCTATAATTCACCCCTCCACTTT; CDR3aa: CASSRALGVSYNSPLHF
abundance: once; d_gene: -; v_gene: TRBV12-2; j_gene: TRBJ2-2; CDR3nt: TGTGCAAGTCTTTACACCGGGGAGCTGTTTTTT; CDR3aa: CASLYTGELFF
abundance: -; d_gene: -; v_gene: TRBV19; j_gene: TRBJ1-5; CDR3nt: TGTGCCAGTAGCACAATTGGGGGAAATCAGCCCCAGCATTTT; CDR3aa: CASSTIGGNQPQHF
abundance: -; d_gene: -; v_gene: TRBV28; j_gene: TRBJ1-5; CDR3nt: TGTGCCAGCAGCTTATTGGAGGGCAATCAGCCCCAGCATTTT; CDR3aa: CASSLLEGNQPQHF
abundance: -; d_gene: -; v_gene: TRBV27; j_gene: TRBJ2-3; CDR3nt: TGTGCCAGCAGTCTTGGACAGACTAGCACAGATACGCAGTATTTT; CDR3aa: CASSLGQTSTDTQYF
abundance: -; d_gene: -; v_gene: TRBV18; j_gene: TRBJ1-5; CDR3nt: TGTGCCAGCTCACCACCCAGGACAATAAGTGGTCAGCCCCAGCATTTT; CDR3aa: CASSPPRTISGQPQHF
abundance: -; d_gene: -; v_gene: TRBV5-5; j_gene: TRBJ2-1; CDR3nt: TGTGCCAGCAGCCTGGGGCAGGTCTCCTACAATGAGCAGTTCTTC; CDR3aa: CASSLGQVSYNEQFF
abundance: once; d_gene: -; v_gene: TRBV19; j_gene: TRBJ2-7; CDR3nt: TGTGCCAGTAGTAGGAGGGGATTGAATTACGAGCAGTACTTC; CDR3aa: CASSRRGLNYEQYF
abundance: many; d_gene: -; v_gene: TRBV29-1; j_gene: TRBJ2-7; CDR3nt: TGCAGCGTTGAAGATGGGGCCCTAGGAGCAGGGGACTCCTACGAGCAGTACTTC; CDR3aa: CSVEDGALGAGDSYEQYF
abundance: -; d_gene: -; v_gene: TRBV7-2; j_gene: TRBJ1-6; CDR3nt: TGTGCCAGCAGCTTAAGACTCCTCTATAATTCACCCCTCCACTTT; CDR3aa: CASSLRLLYNSPLHF
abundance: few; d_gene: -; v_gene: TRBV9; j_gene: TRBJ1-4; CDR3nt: TGTGCCAGCAGCGCCACAGGGAGGCCTAATGAAAAACTGTTTTTT; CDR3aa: CASSATGRPNEKLFF
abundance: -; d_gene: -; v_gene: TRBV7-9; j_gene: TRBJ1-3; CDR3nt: TGTGCCAGCAGCCTGAGGAGGGGCCAACTCTCTGGAAACACCATATATTTT; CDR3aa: CASSLRRGQLSGNTIYF
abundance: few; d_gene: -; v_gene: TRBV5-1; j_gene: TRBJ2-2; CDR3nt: TGCGCCAGCACTGGTCGAGGGAACACCGGGGAGCTGTTTTTT; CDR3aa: CASTGRGNTGELFF
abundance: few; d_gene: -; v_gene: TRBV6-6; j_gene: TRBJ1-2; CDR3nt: TGTGCCAGCAGGCCCGGGGACGTCTATGGCTACACCTTC; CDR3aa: CASRPGDVYGYTF
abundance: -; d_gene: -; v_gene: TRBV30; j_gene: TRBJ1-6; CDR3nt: TGTGCCTGGAGTGTGGGCCGCAATTCACCCCTCCACTTT; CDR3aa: CAWSVGRNSPLHF
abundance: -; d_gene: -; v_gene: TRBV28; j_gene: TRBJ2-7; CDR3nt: TGTGCCACCTCCCCCGGGCAGTACGAGCAGTACTTC; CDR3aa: CATSPGQYEQYF
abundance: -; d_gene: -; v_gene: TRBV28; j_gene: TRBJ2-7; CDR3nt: TGTGCCAGCAGCCCCCCCGGCAGGGGCGAGCAGTACTTC; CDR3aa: CASSPPGRGEQYF
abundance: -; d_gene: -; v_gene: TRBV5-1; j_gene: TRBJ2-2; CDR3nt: TGCGCCAGCAGCTTGTTACTAGCTGGGGGGCCCGGGGAGCTGTTTTTT; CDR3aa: CASSLLLAGGPGELFF
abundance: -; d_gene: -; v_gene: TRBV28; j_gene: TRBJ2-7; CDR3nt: TGTGCCAGCAGTTTAGACCGGACTAAGCAGTACTTC; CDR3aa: CASSLDRTKQYF
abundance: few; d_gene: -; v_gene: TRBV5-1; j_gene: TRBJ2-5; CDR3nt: TGCGCCAGCAGCTTGGGGGCCAGGGAACAAGAGACCCAGTACTTC; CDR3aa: CASSLGAREQETQYF
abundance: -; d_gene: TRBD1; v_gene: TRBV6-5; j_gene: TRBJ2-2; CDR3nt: TGTGCCAGCAGAACAGGGGGCGCAGGAACCGGGGAGCTGTTTTTT; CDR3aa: CASRTGGAGTGELFF
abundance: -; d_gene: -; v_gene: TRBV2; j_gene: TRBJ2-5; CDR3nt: TGTGCCAGCAGTGGGCAGGGTCAAGAGACCCAGTACTTC; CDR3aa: CASSGQGQETQYF
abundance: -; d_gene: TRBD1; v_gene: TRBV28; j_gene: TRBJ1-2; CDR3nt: TGTGCCAGCAGTTTAGACAGGGGGAGATATGGCTACACCTTC; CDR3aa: CASSLDRGRYGYTF
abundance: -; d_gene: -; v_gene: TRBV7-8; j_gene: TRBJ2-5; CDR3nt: TGTGCCAGCAGCTTACAGGTTTTTGAGACCCAGTACTTC; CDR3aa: CASSLQVFETQYF
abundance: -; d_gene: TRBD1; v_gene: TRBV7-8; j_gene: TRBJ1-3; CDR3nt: TGTGCCAGCAGCTCGGACAGGCCTTACTCTGGAAACACCATATATTTT; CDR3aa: CASSSDRPYSGNTIYF
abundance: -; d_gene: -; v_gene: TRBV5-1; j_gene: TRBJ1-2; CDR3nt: TGCGCCAGCAGCGGGGGACGATCTAACTATGGCTACACCTTC; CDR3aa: CASSGGRSNYGYTF